This TCR beta chain was identified during a study of CD8+ T cells in alopecia areata. RNA extraction and reverse transcription yielded cDNA as sequencing template. Only in-frame clones appear in the TCRdb table, and some are missing; sequencing was by immunoSEQ multiplex PCR. The sample records approximately 3,900 clones, less than 80% being singletons. Notes on the study in general: Sequence data from scalp samples additionally include resident alphabeta T cells of normal skin. Mice gave a clearer picture of TCR sharing than patients did, possibly for HLA-related reasons. It was lesional scalp, especially alopecia totalis/universalis, that showed higher clonality than normal scalp.

Comment on this clone: Its specificity is unknown.

Germline assignment: CDR1 SGHAT and CDR2 FQDESV (reference sequence). This CDR3 is built from 15 residues. The V and J ends lost 6 bases and 3 bases, in that order; junction bases with no gene match: 6. This sequence joins TRBV11-1 and TRBJ2-1, with 9 bases fitting TRBD1. The source is a human donor in good health. The material sequenced was skin. The CDR3: CASSSDRGHYNEQFF. CDR3 in DNA: TGTGCCAGCAGTTCGGACAGGGGACACTACAATGAGCAGTTCTTC.